The 17 T cell receptor beta chains reported below all come from one sample, sequenced in a study of response to subunit inactivated influenza vaccine. TCRdb reanalysed the RT-PCR reads using MiXCR and keeps one entry per CDR3 protein. This table has around 580,000 distinct CDR3 sequences, around 15% appearing once. Sequences were derived from PBMCs from blood, sampled roughly 12 days after vaccination. These receptors were obtained from a man aged 45-60 years who received an inactivated influenza vaccine.

The V gene is TRBV6-1, the J gene TRBJ2-1, with 11 bases aligning to TRBD2. The V segment lost 6 bases and the J segment 2 bases; nucleotides outside the gene matches: 3. From germline, CDR1 is MNHNS and CDR2 SASEGT. This CDR3 contains 15 residues. CDR3 region: CASSNSGGAYNEQFF. The DNA for the CDR3 is TGTGCCAGCAGCAATAGCGGGGGGGCCTACAATGAGCAGTTCTTC.

The J gene is TRBJ2-5, the V gene TRBV10-3, with D hard to call. The CDR3 contains 12 residues. The germline CDR1 and CDR2 sequences are ENHRY and SYGVKD. V lost 11 bases to trimming and J lost 3 bases, with 13 bases between them. Here the CDR3 reads CASPEQEETQYF. Here the CDR3 DNA reads TGTGCCTCTCCGGAGCAGGAAGAGACCCAGTACTTC.

V is TRBV10-2 and J is TRBJ2-2; no definite D call. The CDR3 length is 14 residues. Germline CDR1 reads WSHSY; CDR2 reads SAAADI. V shed 7 bases and J shed 0 bases, with 9 bases lying between them. This CDR3 is CASITGANTGELFF. The CDR3 DNA is TGCGCCAGCATAACCGGTGCGAACACCGGGGAGCTGTTTTTT.

The chain couples TRBV6-2 or TRBV6-3 to TRBJ2-7; TRBD2 aligns across 8 bases. Per the germline V gene, CDR1 is MNHEY and CDR2 is SVGEGT. The CDR3 consists of 16 residues. The J segment lost 3 bases and the V segment lost 6 bases, leaving 13 bases of the junction unmatched. The CDR3 loop is CASSPSSASGHYEQYF. CDR3 DNA: TGTGCCAGCAGCCCCTCGTCGGCTAGCGGGCACTACGAGCAGTACTTC.

In its sample, this clonotype was seen a few times. This sequence joins TRBV7-8 and TRBJ2-3; 9 bases align to TRBD2. Unmatched junction bases numbered 5, after V lost 1 base and J lost 0 bases. The germline CDR1 and CDR2 sequences are SGHVS and FQNEAQ. The CDR3 spans 17 residues. The CDR3 DNA follows: TGTGCCAGCAGCTTAGGCCGCCTAGCGGGGAGCACAGATACGCAGTATTTT. Its protein product is CASSLGRLAGSTDTQYF.

This clonotype was counted only a few times. The rearrangement uses TRBV30 and TRBJ1-4; 9 nucleotides line up with TRBD1. There are 17 residues in the CDR3. Germline CDR1 reads GTSNPN; CDR2 reads SVGIG (reference sequence). V shed 7 bases and J 5 bases; nucleotides not matched to a gene: 17. The CDR3 spells CASAPGQGRGLNEKLFF. DNA for the CDR3: TGTGCCTCCGCCCCGGGACAGGGCAGAGGTTTAAATGAAAAACTGTTTTTT.

Only a few counts were recorded for this clonotype. This chain uses TRBV7-6 with TRBJ2-3; TRBD2 is a possible D gene (6 bases). This CDR3 is built from 15 residues. Trimming left V 1 base short and J 2 bases short, with 10 bases between. CDR1 SGHVS and CDR2 FNYEAQ come from the germline V gene. CDR3 protein: CASSLGGLITDTQYF. The CDR3, as DNA: TGTGCCAGCAGCTTAGGTGGACTAATCACAGATACGCAGTATTTT.

This chain uses TRBV29-1 with TRBJ2-5; D is perhaps TRBD1 or TRBD2 (5 bases each). V lost 2 bases, J lost 0 bases, and 16 bases lay in between. In germline, CDR1 is SQVTM, CDR2 ANQGSEA. The CDR3 is 16 residues long. CDR3 residues: CSVELWDGEYQETQYF. The CDR3 bases are TGCAGCGTTGAATTATGGGACGGGGAGTACCAAGAGACCCAGTACTTC. Full variable domain (outside the CDR3, taken from reference TRBV29-1 and TRBJ2-5): SAVISQKPSRDICQRGTSLTIQCQVDSQVTMMFWYRQQPGQSLTLIATANQGSEATYESGFVIDKFPISRPNLTFSTLTVSNMSPEDSSIYLCSVELWDGEYQETQYFGPGTRLLVL.

This clonotype came up a few times. This rearrangement joins TRBV25-1 to TRBJ2-7; TRBD2 matches 7 bases. This CDR3 is built from 12 residues. Looked up from germline, CDR1 is MGHDK and CDR2 is SYGVNS. The J segment lost 6 bases and the V segment lost 5 bases, leaving 4 bases of the junction unmatched. CDR3 protein: CASSPRGSEQYF. The CDR3 DNA is TGTGCCAGCAGTCCGCGGGGGAGCGAGCAGTACTTC.

This clonotype appeared a few times. The chain employs TRBV3-1 and TRBJ1-2, with D tentatively TRBD1 (5 bases). This CDR3 spans 13 amino acids. Trimming removed 4 bases from V and 7 bases from J, with 13 bases in between. Germline CDR1 reads LGHDT; CDR2 reads YNNKEL (reference sequence). Here the CDR3 reads CASSLEEGSGYTF. The DNA for the CDR3 is TGTGCCAGCAGCCTTGAGGAGGGGAGTGGCTACACCTTC.

This clonotype appeared a few times. V and J are TRBV28 and TRBJ1-2; D is ambiguous. The CDR3 is 12 amino acids. Trimming left V 4 bases short and J 12 bases short, with 15 bases between. Per the germline V gene, CDR1 is MDHEN and CDR2 is SYDVKM. The CDR3 is CASSSSTALNTF. The CDR3 coding sequence is TGTGCCAGCAGTTCGTCGACGGCCCTGAACACCTTC.

The genes are TRBV24-1 and TRBJ2-7, with 9 bases aligning to TRBD1. The CDR3 extends over 15 amino acids. The J segment lost 0 bases and the V segment lost 4 bases, leaving 3 bases of the junction unmatched. CDR1 is KGHDR and CDR2 is SFDVKD in the germline V gene. In DNA form, the CDR3 reads TGTGCCACCAGTGAAGCGGGACAGGGCTCCTACGAGCAGTACTTC. As protein: CATSEAGQGSYEQYF.

The rearrangement uses TRBV5-5 and TRBJ2-7; 7 nucleotides align to TRBD2. The V and J ends lost 0 bases and 7 bases, in that order; junction bases with no gene match: 13. The CDR3 contains 16 residues. CDR1 and CDR2 (germline): SGHKS, YYEKEE (reference sequence). CDR3 amino acids: CASSLVTPYGGGEQYF. Here the CDR3 DNA reads TGTGCCAGCAGCTTGGTGACCCCGTACGGGGGAGGGGAGCAGTACTTC.

V is TRBV2 and J is TRBJ1-5, with unresolved D. Germline V CDR1 and CDR2: SNHLY, FYNNEI. V lost 8 bases to trimming and J lost 3 bases, with 8 bases between them. The CDR3 has 12 residues. This CDR3 is CASGRDNQPQHF. The CDR3 nucleotides read TGTGCCAGCGGTCGGGACAATCAGCCCCAGCATTTT.

This clonotype was recorded only once. The chain is built from TRBV7-3 and TRBJ2-1, with 13 nucleotides matching TRBD2. The V gene end was trimmed by 0 bases and the J gene end by 8 bases; junction bases not matched to a gene: 4. The CDR3 loop spans 16 amino acids. Germline loops: CDR1 SGHTA, CDR2 FQGTGA. CDR3 amino acids: CASSLTHGLAGDEQFF. For the CDR3, the DNA is TGTGCCAGCAGCTTAACCCACGGACTAGCGGGAGATGAGCAGTTCTTC.

This chain joins TRBV29-1 and TRBJ2-1; D unresolved. The CDR3 has 15 amino acids. The V end lost 3 bases, the J end lost 0 bases, and 12 bases lay between the germline ends. CDR1 is SQVTM, CDR2 ANQGSEA, per germline. This chain's CDR3 is CSVEVFGSSYNEQFF. CDR3 in DNA: TGCAGCGTTGAGGTATTCGGTAGCTCCTACAATGAGCAGTTCTTC.

J is TRBJ1-1 and V is TRBV4-1, with D uncertain. V was pared by 1 base and J by 0 bases, with 6 bases between. CDR1 MGHRA and CDR2 YSYEKL come from the germline V gene. The CDR3 runs to 14 residues. CDR3 sequence (DNA): TGCGCCAGCAGCCAAGTAACAGTGAACACTGAAGCTTTCTTT. Translating it yields CASSQVTVNTEAFF.